This passage covers 20 T cell receptor beta chains from one sample sequenced in a study of beta chain features in type 1 diabetes. Every isolated RNA sample was fully reverse transcribed, so sequencing captured expressed TCRB transcripts. Clones were sequenced by immunoSEQ multiplex PCR, and TCRdb holds only the in-frame ones, with some missing. Seen here are 140,000 to 150,000 clones, roughly 50% observed once, and the top ten hold 0.42%. The sequenced sample was Tregs from blood. The receptors were gathered from a man aged 18 to 35 in good health.

The chain employs TRBV5-1 and TRBJ2-7; possibly TRBD2 for D (6 bases). This CDR3 comprises 14 residues. With 5 bases removed from V and 3 bases from J, the gap between germline ends came to 15 bases. Germline CDR1 is SGHRS and CDR2 is YFSETQ. In DNA form, the CDR3 reads TGCGCCAGCAGGATGCCGGGACTCAGCTACGAGCAGTACTTC. It translates to CASRMPGLSYEQYF. Complete variable domain (other parts from reference TRBV5-1 and TRBJ2-7): KAGVTQTPRYLIKTRGQQVTLSCSPISGHRSVSWYQQTPGQGLQFLFEYFSETQRNKGNFPGRFSGRQFSNSRSEMNVSTLELGDSALYLCASRMPGLSYEQYFGPGTRLTVT.

V and J are TRBV7-3 and TRBJ1-1; D is unclear. Trimming shortened V by 1 base and J by 2 bases, and 5 bases separated the two germline ends. CDR1 and CDR2 from the germline V gene are SGHTA and FQGTGA. The length of the CDR3 is 13 residues. The CDR3 sequence is CASSLIPNTEAFF. The CDR3 nucleotides are TGTGCCAGCAGCTTAATCCCTAACACTGAAGCTTTCTTT.

This clone showed up just a few times. The CDR3 loop reads CASVHTNTGELFF. CDR3 bases: TGTGCCAGTGTACACACGAACACCGGGGAGCTGTTTTTT. This sequence joins TRBV19 and TRBJ2-2; D not certain. The CDR3 consists of 13 residues. Germline loops: CDR1 LNHDA, CDR2 SQIVND (reference sequence). Trimming stripped 8 bases from V and 0 bases from J, with 7 bases between.

This clone was found a few times. The chain couples TRBV18 to TRBJ2-7, with 9 bases fitting TRBD1. The germline gives CDR1 KGHSH, CDR2 LQKENI. The CDR3 length is 15 residues. V lost 3 bases to trimming and J lost 0 bases; unmatched junction nucleotides: 3. This CDR3 reads CASSPGTGSSYEQYF. Here the CDR3 DNA reads TGTGCCAGCTCACCCGGGACAGGGAGCTCCTACGAGCAGTACTTC.

V is TRBV7-2 and J is TRBJ2-7; 13 positions match TRBD2. The J segment lost 0 bases and the V segment lost 0 bases, leaving 5 bases of the junction unmatched. CDR1 and CDR2 (germline): SGHTA, FQGNSA. The CDR3 has 18 amino acids. For the CDR3, the DNA is TGTGCCAGCAGCTTAGCCGGACTAGCGGGAGACCACTCCTACGAGCAGTACTTC. The encoded protein is CASSLAGLAGDHSYEQYF.

The chain employs TRBV5-1 and TRBJ1-2; TRBD1 agrees at 7 bases. Germline CDR1 reads SGHRS; CDR2 reads YFSETQ. J was trimmed by 0 bases and V by 4 bases; bases with no gene match: 9. The CDR3 has 16 amino acids. The CDR3 is CASSRQGSRPNYGYTF. The DNA for the CDR3 is TGCGCCAGCAGCCGACAGGGCTCTAGACCTAACTATGGCTACACCTTC.

Worth noting for this clone: Mismatch with germline at one junction end may stem from a read error. V is TRBV4-1 and J is TRBJ1-2; 10 bases are shared with TRBD1. Germline lookup yields CDR1 MGHRA and CDR2 YSYEKL. The CDR3 has 16 residues. CDR3 sequence: CASSHWEGQGSYGYTF. The CDR3 nucleotides read TGTGCCAGCAGCCATTGGGAGGGACAGGGGAGCTATGGCTACACCTTC.

The CDR3 nucleotides read TGCGCCAGCAGCCAAGGAACCGACAGTTCCTACGAGCAGTACTTC. Protein product: CASSQGTDSSYEQYF. The chain recombines TRBV4-3 with TRBJ2-7; tentative D call: TRBD1 (5 bases). Trimming stripped 1 base from V and 1 base from J, with 11 bases between. The CDR3 loop spans 15 amino acids. Germline assignment: CDR1 LGHNA and CDR2 YSLEER.

The chain is built from TRBV7-3 and TRBJ2-3, with 14 bases aligning to TRBD2. V gave up 5 bases and J gave up 4 bases; unmatched junction bases: 5. The germline V gene encodes CDR1 SGHTA and CDR2 FQGTGA. The CDR3 length is 16 residues. The CDR3 protein is CASSPGTSGGADTQYF. CDR3 nucleotide sequence: TGTGCCAGCAGCCCCGGGACTAGCGGGGGTGCAGATACGCAGTATTTT.

J is TRBJ1-1 and V is TRBV18; D is unclear. The CDR3 sequence is 11 residues long. Germline V gene lookup returns CDR1 KGHSH and CDR2 LQKENI. With 5 bases removed from V and 7 bases from J, the gap between germline ends came to 8 bases. CDR3 sequence: CASSTLGEAFF. For the CDR3, the DNA is TGTGCCAGCTCAACCCTAGGTGAAGCTTTCTTT. The full variable domain, with the rest looked up from reference TRBV18 and TRBJ1-1, is NAGVMQNPRHLVRRRGQEARLRCSPMKGHSHVYWYRQLPEEGLKFMVYLQKENIIDESGMPKERFSAEFPKEGPSILRIQQVVRGDSAAYFCASSTLGEAFFGQGTRLTVV.

This clone was counted a few times. The V gene is TRBV7-3, the J gene TRBJ2-1, with 8 bases that match TRBD2. In germline, CDR1 is SGHTA, CDR2 FQGTGA. CDR3 size: 14 residues. Trimming cost V 5 bases and J 6 bases; bases outside gene matches: 6. CDR3 protein: CASSPGGQINEQFF. The CDR3 DNA is TGTGCCAGCAGCCCGGGGGGGCAGATCAATGAGCAGTTCTTC.

A remark on this clone: Different DNA sequences within this sample yield the same CDR3. This sequence joins TRBV18 and TRBJ2-7, with TRBD1 identical over 10 bases. V lost 3 bases and J lost 3; bases outside the gene matches: 2. The CDR3 has 14 residues. The germline gives CDR1 KGHSH, CDR2 LQKENI. In DNA form, the CDR3 reads TGTGCCAGCTCACCCGGGACAGGGGTCTACGAGCAGTACTTC. It translates to CASSPGTGVYEQYF. The full variable domain, in which reference TRBV18 and TRBJ2-7 provide the parts outside the CDR3, is NAGVMQNPRHLVRRRGQEARLRCSPMKGHSHVYWYRQLPEEGLKFMVYLQKENIIDESGMPKERFSAEFPKEGPSILRIQQVVRGDSAAYFCASSPGTGVYEQYFGPGTRLTVT.

There are a few counts of this clone. This chain uses TRBV7-2 with TRBJ2-5, with a possible D match to TRBD2 (6 bases). Germline values: CDR1 SGHTA, CDR2 FQGNSA. V lost 5 bases and J lost 9, with 10 bases in between. The CDR3 covers 11 residues. Here the CDR3 reads CASSPGRPQYF. The DNA of the CDR3 is TGTGCCAGCAGCCCGGGGAGGCCCCAGTACTTC.

V usage is TRBV7-3 and J usage is TRBJ2-3; D unclear. Germline CDR1 is SGHTA and CDR2 is FQGTGA. With 3 bases removed from V and 6 bases from J, the gap between germline ends came to 10 bases. This CDR3 is 13 amino acids long. The DNA for the CDR3 is TGTGCCAGCAGCTTCCGCCCCGGGGATACGCAGTATTTT. It encodes CASSFRPGDTQYF. The full variable domain, with the rest looked up from reference TRBV7-3 and TRBJ2-3, is GAGVSQTPSNKVTEKGKYVELRCDPISGHTALYWYRQSLGQGPEFLIYFQGTGAADDSGLPNDRFFAVRPEGSVSTLKIQRTERGDSAVYLCASSFRPGDTQYFGPGTRLTVL.

The rearrangement links TRBV7-9 to TRBJ2-3, with no clear D. Trimming cost V 3 bases and J 0 bases, with 19 bases left between them. This CDR3 is 18 amino acids long. Germline CDR1 is SEHNR and CDR2 is FQNEAQ (reference sequence). For the CDR3, the DNA is TGTGCCAGCAGCTTTTCCCTCGACGTTGGGCTGAGCACAGATACGCAGTATTTT. Amino acid sequence: CASSFSLDVGLSTDTQYF. Looking up the rest from reference TRBV7-9 and TRBJ2-3 gives the full variable domain: DTGVSQNPRHKITKRGQNVTFRCDPISEHNRLYWYRQTLGQGPEFLTYFQNEAQLEKSRLLSDRFSAERPKGSFSTLEIQRTEQGDSAMYLCASSFSLDVGLSTDTQYFGPGTRLTVL.

The chain couples TRBV7-2 to TRBJ1-2; D might be TRBD1 (5 bases). The V end was cut by 4 bases, the J end by 5 bases, with 26 bases between. The CDR3 spans 18 residues. Germline CDR1 SGHTA, CDR2 FQGNSA. CDR3 bases: TGTGCCAGCAGCTCACACAGGACCTCGATAAGGTGGAAGTATGGCTACACCTTC. It encodes CASSSHRTSIRWKYGYTF.

The chain uses TRBV10-3 and TRBJ2-5, with 7 bases identical to TRBD2. J gave up 5 bases and V 3 bases, and 6 bases lay outside the gene matches. Looked up from germline, CDR1 is ENHRY and CDR2 is SYGVKD. The CDR3 has 14 amino acids. The CDR3 bases are TGTGCCATCAGTGATGGGGGGGTTTGGGAGACCCAGTACTTC. It is translated as CAISDGGVWETQYF.

The chain is built from TRBV6-6 and TRBJ1-1, with a weak D call TRBD1 (6 bases). Looked up from germline, CDR1 is MNHNY and CDR2 is SVGAGI (reference sequence). This CDR3 comprises 15 residues. The V and J ends lost 0 bases and 4 bases respectively, with 12 bases between them. The CDR3 DNA reads as TGTGCCAGCAGTTACTCTGGGGGCGGGAGCACTGAAGCTTTCTTT. Amino acid sequence: CASSYSGGGSTEAFF.

The chain links TRBV4-3 to TRBJ2-7, with D possibly TRBD2 on 6 matching bases. Trimming removed 1 base from V and 2 bases from J, with 12 bases in between. CDR1 LGHNA and CDR2 YSLEER come from the germline V gene. The CDR3 consists of 15 residues. The chain's CDR3 is CASSQGLASTYEQYF. The CDR3, as DNA: TGCGCCAGCAGCCAAGGGCTAGCGTCGACCTACGAGCAGTACTTC.

The J gene is TRBJ2-2, the V gene TRBV18; 8 bases agree with TRBD2. This CDR3 contains 14 residues. The germline V gene encodes CDR1 KGHSH and CDR2 LQKENI. The V segment lost 5 bases and the J segment 4 bases; nucleotides outside the gene matches: 3. CDR3 protein: CASSTGLVTGELFF. The CDR3 nucleotides read TGTGCCAGCTCAACGGGACTAGTCACCGGGGAGCTGTTTTTT.